This TCR beta chain was documented in a study of cytomegalovirus exposure and HLA in healthy donors. Study as a whole: A later analysis reported the same platform for the approximately 110 validation repertoires and the approximately 670 first-cohort repertoires. Study findings and constraints: Researchers counted roughly 150 TCR beta chains as cytomegalovirus-associated. Cytomegalovirus status was reportedly diagnosed by the classifier with high sensitivity and specificity.

The protocol was immunoSEQ multiplex PCR, while the TCRdb copy is restricted to in-frame clones and leaves out a portion. The table shows over 250,000 clones, with approximately 83% occurring only once. The approximately 130-subject validation cohort, separate from the approximately 660-subject first cohort, included the donors. V gave up 0 bases and J gave up 8 bases; unmatched junction bases: 5. Germline V gene data show CDR1 as KGHSY and CDR2 as FQNENV. This CDR3 has 15 amino acids. Note on this clone: What it binds is unknown.

This chain uses TRBV16 with TRBJ2-1; TRBD2 aligns across 9 bases. Sample: PBMCs. The receptor's source is a woman between 18 and 29 years old in good health and CMV-seronegative. The CDR3 DNA follows: TGTGCCAGCAGCCAATCGCGCGGGGGGGCTCATGAGCAGTTCTTC. It codes for CASSQSRGGAHEQFF.